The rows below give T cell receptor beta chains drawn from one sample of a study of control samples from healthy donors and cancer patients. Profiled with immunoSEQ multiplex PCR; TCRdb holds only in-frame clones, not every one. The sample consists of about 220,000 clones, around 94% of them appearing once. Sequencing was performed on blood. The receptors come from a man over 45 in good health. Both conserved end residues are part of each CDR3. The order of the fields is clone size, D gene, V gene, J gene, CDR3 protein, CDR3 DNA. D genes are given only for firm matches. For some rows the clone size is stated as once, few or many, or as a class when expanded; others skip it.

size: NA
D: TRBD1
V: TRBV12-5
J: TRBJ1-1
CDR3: CASGSGDSHTEAFF
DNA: TGTGCTAGTGGTTCCGGGGACAGCCACACTGAAGCTTTCTTT

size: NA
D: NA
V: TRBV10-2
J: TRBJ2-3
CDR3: CASSESAGPLTDTQYF
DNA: TGCGCCAGCAGTGAGTCAGCCGGGCCTTTGACAGATACGCAGTATTTT

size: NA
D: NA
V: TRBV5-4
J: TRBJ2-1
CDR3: CASSRGGGLYEQFF
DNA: TGTGCCAGCAGCCGGGGAGGGGGCCTGTATGAGCAGTTCTTC

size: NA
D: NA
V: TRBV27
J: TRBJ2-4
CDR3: CASSSRAGIQYF
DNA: TGTGCCAGCAGTTCCAGGGCGGGCATTCAGTACTTC

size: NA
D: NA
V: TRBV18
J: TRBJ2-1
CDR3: CATATGNSYNEQFF
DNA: TGTGCCACCGCGACGGGCAACTCCTACAATGAGCAGTTCTTC

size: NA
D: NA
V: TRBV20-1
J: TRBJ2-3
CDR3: CSASTLGGRWSTDTQYF
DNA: TGCAGTGCTAGTACCCTAGGGGGGCGGTGGAGCACAGATACGCAGTATTTT

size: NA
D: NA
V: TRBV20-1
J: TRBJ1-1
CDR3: CSARAQAEAFF
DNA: TGCAGTGCTAGAGCCCAAGCTGAAGCTTTCTTT

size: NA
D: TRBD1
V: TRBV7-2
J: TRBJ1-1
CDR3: CASSLDGTGINEAFF
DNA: TGTGCCAGCAGCTTAGACGGGACAGGGATTAATGAAGCTTTCTTT

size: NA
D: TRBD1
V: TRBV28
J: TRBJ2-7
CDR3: CASSLEDREGEQYF
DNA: TGTGCCAGCAGCCTCGAAGACAGGGAAGGCGAGCAGTACTTC

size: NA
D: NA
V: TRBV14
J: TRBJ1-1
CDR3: CASSQDMGDYTEAFF
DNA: TGTGCCAGCAGCCAAGATATGGGGGATTACACTGAAGCTTTCTTT

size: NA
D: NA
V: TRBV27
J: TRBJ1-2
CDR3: CASRQYNYGYTF
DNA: TGTGCCAGCAGGCAATATAACTATGGCTACACCTTC

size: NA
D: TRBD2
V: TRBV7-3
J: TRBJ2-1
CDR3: CASSPGGQGSPFF
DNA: TGTGCCAGCAGCCCGGGGGGGCAGGGCAGTCCGTTCTTC

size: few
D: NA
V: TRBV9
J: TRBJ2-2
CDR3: CASSVVGENTGELFF
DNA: TGTGCCAGCAGCGTAGTCGGGGAAAACACCGGGGAGCTGTTTTTT

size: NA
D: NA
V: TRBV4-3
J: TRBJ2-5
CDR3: CASSKGLGQETQYF
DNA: TGCGCCAGCAGCAAGGGGCTGGGACAAGAGACCCAGTACTTC

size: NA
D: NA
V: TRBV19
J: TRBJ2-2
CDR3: CASSMRYNTGELFF
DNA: TGTGCCAGTAGTATGAGGTACAACACCGGGGAGCTGTTTTTT

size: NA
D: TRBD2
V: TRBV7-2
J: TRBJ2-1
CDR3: CASSSTSGGAVEQFF
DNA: TGTGCCAGCAGCTCTACTAGCGGGGGGGCGGTCGAGCAGTTCTTC

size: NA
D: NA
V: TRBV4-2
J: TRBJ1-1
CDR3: CASSQFGRDSTAFF
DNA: TGTGCCAGCAGCCAATTTGGCCGAGACTCCACAGCTTTCTTT

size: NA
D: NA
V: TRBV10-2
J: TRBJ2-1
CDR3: CASSDSQKVYNEQFF
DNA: TGCGCCAGCAGTGATTCCCAGAAGGTGTACAATGAGCAGTTCTTC

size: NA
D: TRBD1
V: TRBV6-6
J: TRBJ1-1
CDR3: CASSFLPGQGEAFF
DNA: TGTGCCAGCAGTTTCCTCCCGGGACAGGGTGAAGCTTTCTTT

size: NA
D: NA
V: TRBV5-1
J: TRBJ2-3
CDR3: CASREPGVDTQYF
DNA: TGCGCCAGCAGAGAGCCGGGGGTGGATACGCAGTATTTT

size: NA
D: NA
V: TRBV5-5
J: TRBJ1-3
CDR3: CASSQGRSGNTIYF
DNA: TGTGCCAGCAGCCAAGGGCGCTCTGGAAACACCATATATTTT

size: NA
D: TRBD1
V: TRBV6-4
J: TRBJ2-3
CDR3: CASSPTGGSTDTQYF
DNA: TGTGCCAGCAGTCCGACAGGGGGCTCGACGGATACGCAGTATTTT

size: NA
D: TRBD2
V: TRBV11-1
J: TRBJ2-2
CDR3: CASSAYSGGASGELFF
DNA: TGTGCCAGCAGCGCTTATAGCGGGGGGGCCTCCGGGGAGCTGTTTTTT

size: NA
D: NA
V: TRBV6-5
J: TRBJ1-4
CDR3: CASSLGRGYANEKLFF
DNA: TGTGCCAGCAGTTTGGGTCGCGGGTATGCTAATGAAAAACTGTTTTTT

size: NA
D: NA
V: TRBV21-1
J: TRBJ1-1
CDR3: CASSKAYEAFF
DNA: TGTGCCAGCAGCAAAGCCTATGAAGCTTTCTTT

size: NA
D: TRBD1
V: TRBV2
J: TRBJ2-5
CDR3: CASSRQGQETQYF
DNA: TGTGCCAGCAGTCGACAGGGGCAAGAGACCCAGTACTTC

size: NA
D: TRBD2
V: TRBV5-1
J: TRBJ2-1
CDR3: CASSLGPRTSGRNEQFF
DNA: TGCGCCAGCAGCCTTGGACCAAGGACTAGCGGTCGCAATGAGCAGTTCTTC

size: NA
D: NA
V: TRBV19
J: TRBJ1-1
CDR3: CASSWGLQLNTEAFF
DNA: TGTGCCAGTAGTTGGGGCCTCCAACTGAACACTGAAGCTTTCTTT